The 3 T cell receptor beta chains in this list originate from one sample, sequenced in a study of T-cell reconstitution after alpha-beta-depleted transplantation in children. Unique molecular identifiers featured in how the TCRbeta library was prepared. TCRdb recomputed calls from the PCR reads with MiXCR, one row per CDR3 protein. The sample has 700,000 or so distinct CDR3 sequences; 10% to 15% are singletons. Sequencing was performed on PBMCs, taken before TCRalphabeta/CD19-depleted stem cell transplant. The origin of the receptors is a girl aged 2-10 years with congenital amegakaryocytic thrombocytopenia, due to receive a stem cell transplant.

A note on this clonotype: An end of the junction does not agree with germline; a read error may underlie this. This chain connects TRBV7-9 to TRBJ1-5, with 7 bases aligning to TRBD1. Germline loops: CDR1 SEHNR, CDR2 FQNEAQ (reference sequence). The CDR3 is 14 amino acids. The chain's CDR3 is CASSPTGSNQPHHF. The CDR3 DNA sequence: TGTGCCAGCAGCCCGACAGGGAGCAATCAGCCCCATCATTTT.

This clonotype was detected ten times or more. V gene TRBV29-1 combines with J gene TRBJ2-5; D call uncertain. This CDR3 has 13 residues. Germline V lookup: CDR1 SQVTM, CDR2 ANQGSEA. The V end lost 8 bases, the J end lost 0 bases, and 13 bases lay between the germline ends. The CDR3 sequence: CSSTPTNQETQYF. The CDR3 DNA reads as TGCAGCTCAACCCCGACCAACCAAGAGACCCAGTACTTC.

This clonotype has at least ten counts. This chain links TRBV15 with TRBJ2-7, with D tentatively TRBD1 or TRBD2 (6 bases each). Germline V lookup: CDR1 LNHNV, CDR2 YYDKDF (reference sequence). Deletions cut 0 bases from V and 4 bases from J, with 13 bases between. This CDR3 comprises 15 residues. The CDR3 is CATSRDQRGAYEQYF. The CDR3 region has the DNA TGTGCCACCAGCAGAGATCAGAGGGGGGCGTACGAGCAGTACTTC.